Listed below are T cell receptor beta chains from one sample, sequenced in a study of Graves' ophthalmopathy and Graves' hyperthyroidism. TCRdb used MiXCR to reprocess the multiplex PCR reads, holding one entry per CDR3 protein. The data contain around 400,000 distinct CDR3 sequences, more than 20% of them seen just once; the ten biggest clones take up approximately 3.2%. Sequencing input: peripheral blood. Receptors were obtained from a woman aged 18-29 years with stable Graves' hyperthyroidism. Each CDR3 is given with its conserved first and last residue. A D gene is named only where the DNA matches it firmly. Size is omitted from some rows. Given values are once, few, many or a class for expanded clones.

TRBV6-2/TRBV6-3	TRBJ1-5	.	many	TGTGCCAGCAGTTACTCGACCCCATGGCAGCCCCAGCATTTT	CASSYSTPWQPQHF
TRBV6-1	TRBJ1-3	.	many	TGTGCCAGCAGTGAAGGATTTGCTGGAAACACCATATATTTT	CASSEGFAGNTIYF
TRBV20-1	TRBJ2-7	TRBD2	many	TGCAGTGCTTTACCCGGGACTAGCGGCACCTACGAGCAGTACTTC	CSALPGTSGTYEQYF
TRBV6-4	TRBJ2-7	.	many	TGTGCCAGCAGTCGACAGGAGAGTTACGAGCAGTACTTC	CASSRQESYEQYF
TRBV6-1	TRBJ1-1	.	many	TGTGCCTGCCCCCAACCCGGGACTGAAGCTTTCTTT	CACPQPGTEAFF
TRBV6-5	TRBJ1-3	.	many	TGTGCCAGCAGTTCTGGAGAGGCCAGCTCTGGAAACACCATATATTTT	CASSSGEASSGNTIYF
TRBV18	TRBJ2-5	.	many	TGTGCCAGCTCACTGACCTCGGGCCAACAAGAGACCCAGTACTTC	CASSLTSGQQETQYF
TRBV28	TRBJ1-5	.	few	TGTGCCAGCGGATCCGACCGGGACGGAGATCAGCCCCAGCATTTT	CASGSDRDGDQPQHF
TRBV12-3/TRBV12-4	TRBJ2-3	TRBD1	many	TGTGCCAGCAGCATCGACAGGGGGCCAGATACGCAGTATTTT	CASSIDRGPDTQYF
TRBV6-5	TRBJ1-5	.	many	TGTGCCACCAAATCCCTCTCCTACAGGCCCGGCAGCAATCAGCCCCAGCATTTT	CATKSLSYRPGSNQPQHF
TRBV10-3	TRBJ2-5	.	once	TGTGCCATCAGTGATGGGGGTTGGGAGACCCAGTACTTC	CAISDGGWETQYF
TRBV6-5	TRBJ1-6	TRBD1	.	TGTGCCAGCGGTTATTTTGGACAGGGAAGTAATTCACCCCTCCACTTT	CASGYFGQGSNSPLHF
TRBV19	TRBJ1-1	.	few	TGTGCCAGTAGTATGAGGGGGGACATGAACACTGAAGCTTTCTTT	CASSMRGDMNTEAFF
TRBV25-1	TRBJ2-7	TRBD2	.	TGTGCCAGCAGGGGGGGACTACCCCCCTACGAGCAGTACTTC	CASRGGLPPYEQYF
TRBV6-5	TRBJ1-1	.	.	TGTGCCAGCAGTTACAGAGCCAGGGGTCACGATGAAGCTTTCTTT	CASSYRARGHDEAFF
TRBV12-3/TRBV12-4	TRBJ1-2	.	many	TGTGCCAGCAGTTTAGGGGGAGTCTATGGCTACACCTTC	CASSLGGVYGYTF
TRBV19	TRBJ1-5	.	.	TGTGCCAGTAGTAGAGGGGATTTTAATCAGCCCCAGCATTTT	CASSRGDFNQPQHF